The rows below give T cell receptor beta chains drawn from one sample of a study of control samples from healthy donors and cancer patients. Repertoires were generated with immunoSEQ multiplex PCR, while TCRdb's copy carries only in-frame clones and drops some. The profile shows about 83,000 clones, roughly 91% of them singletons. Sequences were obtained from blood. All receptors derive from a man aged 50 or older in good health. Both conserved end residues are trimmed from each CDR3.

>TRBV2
ASSSQSGNQPQH
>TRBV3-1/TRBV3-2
ASSTGRNYGYT
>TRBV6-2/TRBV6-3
ASSPRQLSYEQY
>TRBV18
ASSHDRSNQPQH
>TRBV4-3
ASSQDPNVAVTGELF
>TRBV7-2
ASSLTGKTGELF
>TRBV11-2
ASSPTQGAQSEGGYT
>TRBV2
ASVRDREYGYT
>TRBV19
ASSIQPGTDNYGYT
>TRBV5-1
ASSFNGGSQPQH
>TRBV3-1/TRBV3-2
ASSQPPRQGYT
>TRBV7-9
ASSLENTYEQY